This T cell receptor (beta chain) originates from a study of T cells in Graves' hyperthyroidism and ophthalmopathy. Broader study findings: Ophthalmopathy prediction by the model preceded onset by a median about 6 months.

For this clonotype: Its antigen is as yet unknown.

Amplified TCR beta CDR3 regions came from RNA transcripts. The TCR CDR3 was amplified in a first-round RT-PCR using the HTBI primer set. MiXCR, run by TCRdb on the multiplex PCR reads, gives a single entry per CDR3 protein. Among about 420,000 distinct CDR3 sequences listed, roughly an eighth were seen once. V was trimmed by 2 bases and J by 10 bases, leaving 9 bases between them. Germline V CDR1 and CDR2: MNHEY, SVGEGT. This CDR3 is built from 11 residues. Graves' hyperthyroidism showing no ophthalmopathy progression within 18 months was considered stable. Diagnostic assessment was based on clinical symptoms, serum thyroxine and TRAb, thyroid ultrasound and orbital computed tomography.

This sequence joins TRBV6-2 or TRBV6-3 and TRBJ2-7; D not resolved. This sequence was found in a woman aged 18-30 years with Graves' hyperthyroidism. Sequenced sample: blood. CDR3 loop: CASSYPTEQYF. The CDR3 DNA is TGTGCCAGCAGTTACCCCACGGAACAGTACTTC.